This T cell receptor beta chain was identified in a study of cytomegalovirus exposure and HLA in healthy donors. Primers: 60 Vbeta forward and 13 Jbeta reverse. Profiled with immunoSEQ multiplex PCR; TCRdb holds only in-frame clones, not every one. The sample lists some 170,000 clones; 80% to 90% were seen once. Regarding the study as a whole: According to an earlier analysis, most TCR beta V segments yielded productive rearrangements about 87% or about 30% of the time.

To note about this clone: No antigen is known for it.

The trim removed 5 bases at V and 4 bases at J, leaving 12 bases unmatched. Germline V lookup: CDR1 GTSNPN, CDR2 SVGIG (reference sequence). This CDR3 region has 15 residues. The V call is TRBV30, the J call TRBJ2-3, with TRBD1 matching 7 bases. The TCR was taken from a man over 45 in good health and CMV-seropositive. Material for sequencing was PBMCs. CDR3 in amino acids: CAWGGTASESDTQYF. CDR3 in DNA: TGTGCCTGGGGTGGGACAGCCTCCGAATCAGATACGCAGTATTTT.